A selection of T cell receptor beta chains follows, all from one sample in a study of T cell changes during pregnancy in multiple sclerosis. Libraries were prepared by immunoSEQ multiplex PCR; TCRdb keeps only in-frame clonotypes and omits some of them. The sample has roughly 20,000 clones; 87% are singletons. Here the sequenced sample was CD8+ T cells from peripheral blood mononuclear cells, taken in the third trimester of pregnancy. These receptors were collected from a female donor in good health, enrolled as a control in a pregnancy study. CDR3s include the opening cysteine and the closing phenylalanine or tryptophan. The D gene is left open where the match is weak. Not every row has a clone size; where given, it reads once, few, many or a size class.

D gene: TRBD2; J gene: TRBJ2-7; clone size: medium-sized; V gene: TRBV4-3; CDR3 protein: CASSQDGLAGGYEQYF; CDR3 DNA: TGCGCCAGCAGCCAAGATGGACTAGCGGGAGGGTACGAGCAGTACTTC
D gene: NA; J gene: TRBJ2-1; clone size: once; V gene: TRBV30; CDR3 protein: CAWTPPFPGVQFF; CDR3 DNA: TGTGCCTGGACCCCCCCATTTCCGGGGGTGCAGTTCTTC
D gene: NA; J gene: TRBJ1-6; clone size: NA; V gene: TRBV27; CDR3 protein: CASAGLVSSPLHF; CDR3 DNA: TGTGCCAGCGCGGGCTTGGTGAGCTCACCCCTCCACTTT
D gene: TRBD1; J gene: TRBJ2-1; clone size: once; V gene: TRBV7-2; CDR3 protein: CASSDPGDRYNEQFF; CDR3 DNA: TGTGCCAGCAGCGATCCAGGGGACAGGTACAATGAGCAGTTCTTC
D gene: NA; J gene: TRBJ2-5; clone size: NA; V gene: TRBV21-1; CDR3 protein: CASSWTSGQETQYF; CDR3 DNA: TGTGCCAGCAGCTGGACTAGCGGGCAAGAGACCCAGTACTTC
D gene: NA; J gene: TRBJ1-1; clone size: NA; V gene: TRBV2; CDR3 protein: CASRQGTEAFF; CDR3 DNA: TGTGCCAGCAGGCAGGGAACTGAAGCTTTCTTT
D gene: NA; J gene: TRBJ1-2; clone size: NA; V gene: TRBV2; CDR3 protein: CASSDGGPYGYTF; CDR3 DNA: TGTGCCAGCAGTGACGGGGGTCCCTATGGCTACACCTTC
D gene: TRBD2; J gene: TRBJ2-1; clone size: NA; V gene: TRBV27; CDR3 protein: CASSIGLAGDVGEQFF; CDR3 DNA: TGTGCCAGCAGTATCGGACTAGCGGGAGATGTAGGGGAGCAGTTCTTC
D gene: NA; J gene: TRBJ2-1; clone size: NA; V gene: TRBV6-5; CDR3 protein: CASSKGLNLNEQFF; CDR3 DNA: TGTGCCAGCAGCAAAGGACTAAACCTCAATGAGCAGTTCTTC
D gene: TRBD2; J gene: TRBJ2-3; clone size: NA; V gene: TRBV27; CDR3 protein: CASSPTTSGRADTQYF; CDR3 DNA: TGTGCCAGCAGCCCAACGACTAGCGGGAGGGCAGATACGCAGTATTTT
D gene: NA; J gene: TRBJ1-6; clone size: NA; V gene: TRBV5-4; CDR3 protein: CASKLDSSSPLHF; CDR3 DNA: TGTGCCAGCAAGTTAGACTCGAGTTCACCCCTCCACTTT
D gene: NA; J gene: TRBJ2-1; clone size: NA; V gene: TRBV10-3; CDR3 protein: CAISETARTKDNEQFF; CDR3 DNA: TGTGCCATCAGTGAAACGGCTAGAACAAAGGACAATGAGCAGTTCTTC
D gene: NA; J gene: TRBJ1-1; clone size: NA; V gene: TRBV27; CDR3 protein: CASSLGGLNTEAFF; CDR3 DNA: TGTGCCAGCAGTTTGGGGGGGCTGAACACTGAAGCTTTCTTT
D gene: NA; J gene: TRBJ2-5; clone size: once; V gene: TRBV5-1; CDR3 protein: CASSLGGRPGQETQYF; CDR3 DNA: TGCGCCAGCAGCTTGGGAGGTCGACCGGGTCAAGAGACCCAGTACTTC
D gene: NA; J gene: TRBJ2-7; clone size: few; V gene: TRBV7-6; CDR3 protein: CASSSPGVYEQYF; CDR3 DNA: TGTGCCAGCAGCTCGCCCGGGGTTTACGAGCAGTACTTC
D gene: TRBD2; J gene: TRBJ2-7; clone size: NA; V gene: TRBV7-6; CDR3 protein: CASARSGSLPYEQYF; CDR3 DNA: TGTGCCAGCGCACGAAGCGGGAGCCTCCCCTACGAGCAGTACTTC
D gene: TRBD2; J gene: TRBJ2-7; clone size: once; V gene: TRBV27; CDR3 protein: CASSRGGIYEQYF; CDR3 DNA: TGTGCCAGCAGCCGGGGGGGGATATACGAGCAGTACTTC
D gene: NA; J gene: TRBJ1-1; clone size: NA; V gene: TRBV4-1; CDR3 protein: CASSLGRGTEAFF; CDR3 DNA: TGCGCCAGCAGCCTCGGGCGGGGAACTGAAGCTTTCTTT
D gene: TRBD1; J gene: TRBJ2-5; clone size: NA; V gene: TRBV28; CDR3 protein: CASGWTGTRQETQYF; CDR3 DNA: TGTGCCAGCGGCTGGACAGGGACAAGACAAGAGACCCAGTACTTC
D gene: NA; J gene: TRBJ1-2; clone size: NA; V gene: TRBV15; CDR3 protein: CATSRDRSRQDYGYTF; CDR3 DNA: TGTGCCACCAGCAGAGATAGGTCTCGGCAGGACTATGGCTACACCTTC
D gene: NA; J gene: TRBJ2-1; clone size: NA; V gene: TRBV7-9; CDR3 protein: CASSSHFGEQFF; CDR3 DNA: TGTGCCAGCAGCTCCCATTTCGGTGAGCAGTTCTTC
D gene: TRBD2; J gene: TRBJ2-1; clone size: NA; V gene: TRBV13; CDR3 protein: CASTTGTSNEQFF; CDR3 DNA: TGTGCCAGCACAACCGGGACTAGCAATGAGCAGTTCTTC
D gene: TRBD1; J gene: TRBJ1-1; clone size: NA; V gene: TRBV27; CDR3 protein: CASSLEGAGGTEAFF; CDR3 DNA: TGTGCCAGCAGTTTGGAGGGGGCTGGGGGGACTGAAGCTTTCTTT
D gene: NA; J gene: TRBJ2-1; clone size: NA; V gene: TRBV4-3; CDR3 protein: CASSQESREPYNEQFF; CDR3 DNA: TGCGCCAGCAGCCAAGAGTCCCGGGAACCCTACAATGAGCAGTTCTTC
D gene: NA; J gene: TRBJ1-1; clone size: NA; V gene: TRBV4-3; CDR3 protein: CASSQDLAGVNTEAFF; CDR3 DNA: TGCGCCAGCAGCCAAGATCTTGCAGGGGTTAACACTGAAGCTTTCTTT
D gene: NA; J gene: TRBJ2-1; clone size: NA; V gene: TRBV29-1; CDR3 protein: CSVEGSDYNEQFF; CDR3 DNA: TGCAGCGTTGAGGGTAGCGACTACAATGAGCAGTTCTTC
D gene: TRBD1; J gene: TRBJ1-1; clone size: NA; V gene: TRBV7-9; CDR3 protein: CASRSTGARTLNTEAFF; CDR3 DNA: TGTGCCAGCAGATCGACAGGGGCCCGTACCTTGAACACTGAAGCTTTCTTT
D gene: NA; J gene: TRBJ2-3; clone size: NA; V gene: TRBV6-4; CDR3 protein: CASSEVGQGRSNTQYF; CDR3 DNA: TGTGCCAGCAGTGAAGTCGGTCAGGGCCGATCGAATACGCAGTATTTT
D gene: NA; J gene: TRBJ2-7; clone size: few; V gene: TRBV7-2; CDR3 protein: CASSPELGAYEQYF; CDR3 DNA: TGTGCCAGCAGCCCTGAGCTAGGGGCCTACGAGCAGTACTTC
D gene: TRBD2; J gene: TRBJ2-1; clone size: NA; V gene: TRBV19; CDR3 protein: CASSGTSGDNEQFF; CDR3 DNA: TGTGCCAGTAGCGGGACTAGCGGTGACAATGAGCAGTTCTTC
D gene: NA; J gene: TRBJ1-1; clone size: few; V gene: TRBV4-1; CDR3 protein: CASSQDPQLMNTEAFF; CDR3 DNA: TGCGCCAGCAGCCAAGACCCACAGCTTATGAACACTGAAGCTTTCTTT
D gene: TRBD1; J gene: TRBJ1-2; clone size: few; V gene: TRBV6-1; CDR3 protein: CASNPGGEVYGYTF; CDR3 DNA: TGTGCCAGCAACCCAGGGGGTGAGGTTTATGGCTACACCTTC
D gene: TRBD1; J gene: TRBJ1-5; clone size: many; V gene: TRBV4-1; CDR3 protein: CASSEGQVDQPQHF; CDR3 DNA: TGCGCCAGCAGCGAAGGACAGGTTGATCAGCCCCAGCATTTT
D gene: NA; J gene: TRBJ2-3; clone size: NA; V gene: TRBV30; CDR3 protein: CAWSGTGHQIHADTQYF; CDR3 DNA: TGTGCCTGGAGTGGTACAGGACACCAAATCCATGCAGATACGCAGTATTTT
D gene: TRBD2; J gene: TRBJ2-5; clone size: NA; V gene: TRBV27; CDR3 protein: CASSLLRGETQETQYF; CDR3 DNA: TGTGCCAGCAGTTTATTGCGGGGGGAAACTCAAGAGACCCAGTACTTC
D gene: NA; J gene: TRBJ2-7; clone size: NA; V gene: TRBV9; CDR3 protein: CASSPRGSGSYEQYF; CDR3 DNA: TGTGCCAGCAGCCCCCGGGGTAGCGGCTCCTACGAGCAGTACTTC
D gene: NA; J gene: TRBJ1-6; clone size: NA; V gene: TRBV10-2; CDR3 protein: CASSETENSPLHF; CDR3 DNA: TGCGCCAGCAGTGAGACCGAGAATTCACCCCTCCACTTT
D gene: TRBD1; J gene: TRBJ1-1; clone size: NA; V gene: TRBV25-1; CDR3 protein: CASSEQGARNTEAFF; CDR3 DNA: TGTGCCAGCAGTGAACAGGGGGCGCGTAACACTGAAGCTTTCTTT
D gene: TRBD2; J gene: TRBJ2-1; clone size: once; V gene: TRBV27; CDR3 protein: CATSHFTGGPYNEQFF; CDR3 DNA: TGTGCCACCAGCCATTTCACGGGAGGGCCTTACAATGAGCAGTTCTTC
D gene: NA; J gene: TRBJ2-7; clone size: few; V gene: TRBV10-2; CDR3 protein: CATSFTSDGEQYF; CDR3 DNA: TGCGCCACCAGTTTTACTAGTGACGGCGAGCAGTACTTC
D gene: NA; J gene: TRBJ2-1; clone size: NA; V gene: TRBV4-2; CDR3 protein: CASSQLAPEGEQFF; CDR3 DNA: TGTGCCAGCAGCCAACTAGCCCCGGAAGGTGAGCAGTTCTTC
D gene: NA; J gene: TRBJ2-1; clone size: once; V gene: TRBV13; CDR3 protein: CASSFAGSDSYNEQFF; CDR3 DNA: TGTGCCAGCAGCTTCGCTGGTAGTGACTCCTACAATGAGCAGTTCTTC
D gene: NA; J gene: TRBJ2-7; clone size: NA; V gene: TRBV2; CDR3 protein: CASEGPGDPPNEQYF; CDR3 DNA: TGTGCCAGCGAGGGGCCGGGGGATCCCCCAAACGAGCAGTACTTC
D gene: NA; J gene: TRBJ1-1; clone size: NA; V gene: TRBV28; CDR3 protein: CASTPRVVLTSEAFF; CDR3 DNA: TGTGCCAGCACCCCACGGGTAGTTCTTACGTCTGAAGCTTTCTTT